This T cell receptor (beta chain) was obtained from a study of neurological immune-mediated disorders. Study-wide background: Multiple sclerosis patients (n of about 34) included around 30 with relapsing-remitting and 3 with secondary progressive disease.

The CDR3 covers 14 residues. V lost 8 bases, J lost 8 bases, and 21 bases lay in between. This clonotype appeared many times. TCRdb redid the calling of the 5' RACE reads with MiXCR, one entry per CDR3 protein. This table holds some 50,000 distinct CDR3 sequences, 1.9% found once. The chain is built from TRBV12-3 or TRBV12-4 and TRBJ1-2, with no clear D. This TCR was sampled from a woman aged 40 to 50 with multiple sclerosis. The specimen was PBMCs. The CDR3 loop is CASAPDRSFRGYTF. For the CDR3, the DNA is TGTGCCAGCGCCCCGGACCGGTCCTTTCGGGGCTACACCTTC.